Sequencing of this T cell receptor (beta chain) was carried out in a study of blood T cell repertoires in COVID-19. Turning to the study itself: COVID-19 samples, acute and convalescent, were from the United States, Italy and Spain. Nucleic acid was either cDNA or gDNA, and it came from T cells, B-cell-depleted T cells, or PBMCs.

Clones were sequenced by immunoSEQ multiplex PCR, and TCRdb holds only the in-frame ones, with some missing. The repertoire includes under 60,000 clones, 79% of them detected once, and around a quarter sits in the top ten. J was trimmed by 3 bases and V by 0 bases; bases with no gene match: 4. The CDR3 extends over 15 amino acids. Germline V lookup: CDR1 SGHNT, CDR2 YYREEE (reference sequence). The rearrangement uses TRBV5-4 and TRBJ2-5; 8 bases map to TRBD2. Input material: peripheral blood. This receptor was identified in a man between 65 and 85 years old with acute or convalescent COVID-19. The CDR3 region has the DNA TGTGCCAGCAGCTTGGGGCGGGAGGCCAAAGAGACCCAGTACTTC. Translation: CASSLGREAKETQYF.